What follows describes a single TCR beta chain. Its specificity is not known. Generation of TCR beta libraries employed quantitative 5'-RACE incorporating molecular barcodes. A single record per CDR3 protein comes from TCRdb applying MiXCR to the 5' RACE reads. Of around 770,000 distinct CDR3 sequences in the sample, about an eighth were seen once. The sample is drawn from a study of CD8 T cells in ankylosing spondylitis. Study outcomes and limitations: Characteristic of ankylosing spondylitis blood, it appeared, was a TCR beta motif comprising fewer than 10 highly homologous variants.

V gave up 7 bases and J gave up 7 bases, with 16 bases separating them. Germline V gene data show CDR1 as SQVTM and CDR2 as ANQGSEA. This CDR3 region has 13 residues. The chain combines TRBV29-1 with TRBJ1-4; maybe TRBD1 (5 bases). This TCR came from a male donor with ankylosing spondylitis. What was sequenced was blood, either unsorted or a sorted T cell fraction (not recorded which). CDR3 residues: CSAEGGGGEKLFF. The CDR3 DNA reads as TGCAGCGCCGAGGGAGGCGGGGGTGAAAAACTGTTTTTT.